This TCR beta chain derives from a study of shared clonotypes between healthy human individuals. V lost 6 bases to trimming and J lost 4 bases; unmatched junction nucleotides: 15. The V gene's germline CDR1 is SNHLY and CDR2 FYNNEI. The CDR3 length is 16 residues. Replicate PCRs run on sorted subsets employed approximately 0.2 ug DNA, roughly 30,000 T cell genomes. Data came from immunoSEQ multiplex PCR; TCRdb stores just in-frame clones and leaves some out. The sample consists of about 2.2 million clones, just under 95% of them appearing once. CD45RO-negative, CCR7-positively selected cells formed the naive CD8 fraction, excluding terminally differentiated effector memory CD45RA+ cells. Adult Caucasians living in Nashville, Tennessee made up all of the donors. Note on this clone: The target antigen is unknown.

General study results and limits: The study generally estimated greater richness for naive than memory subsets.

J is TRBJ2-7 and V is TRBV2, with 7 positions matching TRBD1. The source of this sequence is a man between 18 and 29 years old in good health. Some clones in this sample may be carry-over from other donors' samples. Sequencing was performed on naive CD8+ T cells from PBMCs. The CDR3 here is CASSPSQTGIGYEQYF. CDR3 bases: TGTGCCAGCAGCCCCTCACAGACAGGGATAGGATACGAGCAGTACTTC.